Below, one TCR beta chain is given with its context. Sequencing used immunoSEQ multiplex PCR; TCRdb keeps in-frame clones, though not all of them. This table has approximately 21,000 clones, approximately 91% appearing once. This specimen belongs to a study of T cell changes during pregnancy in multiple sclerosis. The CDR3 contains 14 residues. Germline lookup yields CDR1 MNHEY and CDR2 SMNVEV (reference sequence). Trimming shortened V by 8 bases and J by 6 bases, and 20 bases separated the two germline ends. This TCR was recovered from a female donor in good health, enrolled as a control in a pregnancy study. V usage is TRBV27 and J usage is TRBJ2-7; possible D gene TRBD1, 6 bases. Sequenced material: CD8+ T cells from peripheral blood mononuclear cells, taken after pregnancy. The CDR3 sequence: CASAPGQPSGEQYF. DNA for the CDR3: TGTGCCAGCGCACCGGGACAACCATCAGGCGAGCAGTACTTC.